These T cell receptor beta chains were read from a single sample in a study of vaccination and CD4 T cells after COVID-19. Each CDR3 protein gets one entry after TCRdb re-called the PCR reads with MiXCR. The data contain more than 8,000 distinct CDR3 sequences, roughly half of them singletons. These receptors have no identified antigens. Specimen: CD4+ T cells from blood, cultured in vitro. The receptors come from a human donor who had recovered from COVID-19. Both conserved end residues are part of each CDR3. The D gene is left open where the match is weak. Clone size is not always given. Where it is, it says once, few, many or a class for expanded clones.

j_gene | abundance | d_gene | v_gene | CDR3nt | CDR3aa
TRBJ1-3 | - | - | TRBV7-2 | TGTGCCAGCAGTGAATTTCAGGGCTCCGGAAACACCATATATTTT | CASSEFQGSGNTIYF
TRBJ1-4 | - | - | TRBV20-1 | TGCAGTGCATCTACAGGGCCAAAACTGTTTTTT | CSASTGPKLFF
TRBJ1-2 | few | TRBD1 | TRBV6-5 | TGTGCCAGCAGTTACTCGGGACAGGGGAAGGCTAACTATGGCTACACCTTC | CASSYSGQGKANYGYTF
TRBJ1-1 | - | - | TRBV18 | TGTGCCAGCTCACCACTCGTACAGTCGAACACTGAAGCTTTCTTT | CASSPLVQSNTEAFF
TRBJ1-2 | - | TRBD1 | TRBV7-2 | TGTGCCAGCAGCTTGGGACAGGGGGGCTATGGCTACACCTTC | CASSLGQGGYGYTF
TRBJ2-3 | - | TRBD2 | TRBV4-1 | TGCGCCAGCAGCCATAGCGGGCGGGATACGCAGTATTTT | CASSHSGRDTQYF
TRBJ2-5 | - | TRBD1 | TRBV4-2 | TGTGCCAGCAGCCAAAATAGGCGGGACAGGGGACAAGAGACCCAGTACTTC | CASSQNRRDRGQETQYF
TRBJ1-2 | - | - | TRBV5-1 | TGCGCCAGCCTTTTCACCCGGGACACTAACTATGGCTACACCTTC | CASLFTRDTNYGYTF
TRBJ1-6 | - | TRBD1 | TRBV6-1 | TGTGCCAGCACCCGGGACAGCAATAATTCACCCCTCCACTTT | CASTRDSNNSPLHF
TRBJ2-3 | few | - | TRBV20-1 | TGCAGCGTGAGACCCGGGACCCCCACAGATACGCAGTATTTT | CSVRPGTPTDTQYF
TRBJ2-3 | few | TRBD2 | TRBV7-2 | TGTGCCAGCAGCCTCCAGGCTAGCGGGGGGGGTTCTAGCACAGATACGCAGTATTTT | CASSLQASGGGSSTDTQYF
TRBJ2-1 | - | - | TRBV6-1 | TGTGCCAGCATCCTTGCGAGGGCCTCCTACAATGAGCAGTTCTTC | CASILARASYNEQFF
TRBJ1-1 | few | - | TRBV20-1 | TGCAGTTTTCTACTCCAGAACACTGAAGCTTTCTTT | CSFLLQNTEAFF
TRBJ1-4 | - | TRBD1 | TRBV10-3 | TGTGCCATCAGTGCTAGCGGACAGGGGCGAGATGAAAAACTGTTTTTT | CAISASGQGRDEKLFF
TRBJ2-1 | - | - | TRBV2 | TGTGCCAGCAGTGTTGACCAAAGCTCCTACAATGAGCAGTTCTTC | CASSVDQSSYNEQFF
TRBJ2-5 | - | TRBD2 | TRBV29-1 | TGCAGCGCCCTTAGCGGGGGGATAGAGACCCAGTACTTC | CSALSGGIETQYF
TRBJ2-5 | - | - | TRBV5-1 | TGCGCCAGCAGCTTGGGGGGGACGTCTCTAGAGACCCAGTACTTC | CASSLGGTSLETQYF
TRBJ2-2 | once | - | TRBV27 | TGTGCCAGCATCGAGCCGAACACCGGGGAGCTGTTTTTT | CASIEPNTGELFF
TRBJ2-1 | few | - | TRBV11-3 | TGTGCCAGCAGCCAGGATGGAGGGCGAGGCAATGAGCAGTTCTTC | CASSQDGGRGNEQFF
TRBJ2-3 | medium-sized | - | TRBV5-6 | TGTGCCAGCAGCTCGGACTACGGGGCAGATACGCAGTATTTT | CASSSDYGADTQYF
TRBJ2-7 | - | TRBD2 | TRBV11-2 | TGTGCCAGCAGCTCCGGGTGGTCGGGTAGCGGGGGGATGTACGAGCAGTACTTC | CASSSGWSGSGGMYEQYF
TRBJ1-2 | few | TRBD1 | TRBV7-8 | TGTGCCAGCAGCTCATCGTCACAGGGGGCTGGGGGCTACACCTTC | CASSSSSQGAGGYTF
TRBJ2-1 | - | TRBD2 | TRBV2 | TGTGCCAGCAGGGGACTAGCGGGGGTAGTCGCGGAGCAGTTCTTC | CASRGLAGVVAEQFF
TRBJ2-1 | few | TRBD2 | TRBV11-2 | TGTGCCAGCAGCTTAGTACGGGAGGGGTACAATGAGCAGTTCTTC | CASSLVREGYNEQFF
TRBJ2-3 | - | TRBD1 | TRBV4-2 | TGTGCCAGCAGCCAGATGGTCGGACAGGGGGCAATAGATACGCAGTATTTT | CASSQMVGQGAIDTQYF
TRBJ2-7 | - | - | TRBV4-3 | TGCGCCAGCAGCCAAGAAGGGACTGGGGCAGGGGATCAGTACTTC | CASSQEGTGAGDQYF
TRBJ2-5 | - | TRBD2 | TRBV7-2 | TGTGCCAGCAGCTTACTAGCGGGAGATGGGACCCAGTACTTC | CASSLLAGDGTQYF
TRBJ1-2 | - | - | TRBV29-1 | TGCAGCGTTGTGAACCGAAACTATGGCTACACCTTC | CSVVNRNYGYTF
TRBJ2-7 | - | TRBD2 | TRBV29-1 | TGCAGCGTTGCCAGCGGGAGTTCAACCTACGAGCAGTACTTC | CSVASGSSTYEQYF
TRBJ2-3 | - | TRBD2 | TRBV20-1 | TGCAGTGCTAGAGATTCCGCTAGCGGGGGAAGCACAGATACGCAGTATTTT | CSARDSASGGSTDTQYF
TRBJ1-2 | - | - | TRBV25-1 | TGTGCCAGCAGTGAATATAATGGCTACACCTTC | CASSEYNGYTF
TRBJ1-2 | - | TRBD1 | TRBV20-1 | TGCAGTGCTAGGAGGACAGGGACTAACTATGGCTACACCTTC | CSARRTGTNYGYTF
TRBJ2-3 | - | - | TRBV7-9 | TGTGCCAGCAGCTTAACTGGGACAGATACGCAGTATTTT | CASSLTGTDTQYF
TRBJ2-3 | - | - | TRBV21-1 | TGTGCCAGCAGCAAATTAGAGGGGCCCCCGATCGGTACGCAGTATTTT | CASSKLEGPPIGTQYF
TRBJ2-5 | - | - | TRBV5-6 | TGTGCCAGCAGCGGATGGGTATCGGAGACCCAGTACTTC | CASSGWVSETQYF
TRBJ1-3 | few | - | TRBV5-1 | TGCGCCAGCAGCCATGGACGCTCTGGAAACACCATATATTTT | CASSHGRSGNTIYF
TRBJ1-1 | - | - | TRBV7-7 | TGTGCTAGCAGCGCCCACATGAACACTGAAGCTTTCTTT | CASSAHMNTEAFF
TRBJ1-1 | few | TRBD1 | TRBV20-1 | TGCAGTGCTAGCGGGACAGAGAACACTGAAGCTTTCTTT | CSASGTENTEAFF
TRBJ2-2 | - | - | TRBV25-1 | TGTGCCAGCAGTGGGAAGGGATACACCGGGGAGCTGTTTTTT | CASSGKGYTGELFF
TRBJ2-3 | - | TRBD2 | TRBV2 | TGTGCCAGCAGCGTACTAGCGGGGGGAGGGGATACGCAGTATTTT | CASSVLAGGGDTQYF
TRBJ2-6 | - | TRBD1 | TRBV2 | TGTGCCAGCGGGGGGGACAGGGGGCTCTCTGGGGCCAACGTCCTGACTTTC | CASGGDRGLSGANVLTF
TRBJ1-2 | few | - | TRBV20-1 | TGCAGTGCTAATTCCCTACTTAACTATGGCTACACCTTC | CSANSLLNYGYTF
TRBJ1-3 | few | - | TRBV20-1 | TGCAGTGCTAGGGGTGGCGGGCAGGGAAACACCATATATTTT | CSARGGGQGNTIYF
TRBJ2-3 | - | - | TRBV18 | TGTGCCAGCTCACCACCGAGTGGGGTGGATACGCAGTATTTT | CASSPPSGVDTQYF
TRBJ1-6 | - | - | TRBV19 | TGTGCCAGCCGAATATCGGGACCGCTGAGTTCACCCCTCCACTTT | CASRISGPLSSPLHF
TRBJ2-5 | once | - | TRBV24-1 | TGTGCCACCAGTGACCCAGGGACCCTCCGAGGGGCCCAGTACTTC | CATSDPGTLRGAQYF
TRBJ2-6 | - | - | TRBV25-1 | TGTGCCAGCAGTACTACTAGATACTCTGGGGCCAACGTCCTGACTTTC | CASSTTRYSGANVLTF
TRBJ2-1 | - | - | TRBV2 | TGTGCCAGCAGGGGACTATTGGACAGGAGCTCCTACAATGAGCAGTTCTTC | CASRGLLDRSSYNEQFF
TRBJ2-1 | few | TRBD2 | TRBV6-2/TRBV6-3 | TGTGCCAGCAGTTACTATCGGGAGGGCGTAAAGTTCTTC | CASSYYREGVKFF
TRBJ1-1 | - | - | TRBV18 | TGTGCCAGCTCACCGCAGGGGCCTAGCACTGAAGCTTTCTTT | CASSPQGPSTEAFF
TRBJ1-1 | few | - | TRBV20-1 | TGCAGTGCTAGAGTAGGGGGAAACACTGAAGCTTTCTTT | CSARVGGNTEAFF
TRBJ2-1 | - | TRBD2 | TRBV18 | TGTGCCAGCTCACCGTCGGGACTAGCGGGGGGGACCCAGTTCTTC | CASSPSGLAGGTQFF
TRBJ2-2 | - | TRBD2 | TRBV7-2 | TGTGCCAGCACAAAAGATCTAGCGGTCGGGGAGCTGTTTTTT | CASTKDLAVGELFF
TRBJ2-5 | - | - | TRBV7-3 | TGTGCCAGCAGCTTAATGGGGTCTAGTGAGACCCAGTACTTC | CASSLMGSSETQYF
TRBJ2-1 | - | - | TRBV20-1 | TGCAGTGCTGTCGTATCCGGTTTTGAGCAGTTCTTC | CSAVVSGFEQFF
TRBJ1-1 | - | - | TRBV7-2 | TGTGCCAGCAGCTTACAGGGGTCCCTGAACACTGAAGCTTTCTTT | CASSLQGSLNTEAFF
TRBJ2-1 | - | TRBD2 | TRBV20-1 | TGCAGTGCTTATAGCGGGAGTTTTAATGAGCAGTTCTTC | CSAYSGSFNEQFF